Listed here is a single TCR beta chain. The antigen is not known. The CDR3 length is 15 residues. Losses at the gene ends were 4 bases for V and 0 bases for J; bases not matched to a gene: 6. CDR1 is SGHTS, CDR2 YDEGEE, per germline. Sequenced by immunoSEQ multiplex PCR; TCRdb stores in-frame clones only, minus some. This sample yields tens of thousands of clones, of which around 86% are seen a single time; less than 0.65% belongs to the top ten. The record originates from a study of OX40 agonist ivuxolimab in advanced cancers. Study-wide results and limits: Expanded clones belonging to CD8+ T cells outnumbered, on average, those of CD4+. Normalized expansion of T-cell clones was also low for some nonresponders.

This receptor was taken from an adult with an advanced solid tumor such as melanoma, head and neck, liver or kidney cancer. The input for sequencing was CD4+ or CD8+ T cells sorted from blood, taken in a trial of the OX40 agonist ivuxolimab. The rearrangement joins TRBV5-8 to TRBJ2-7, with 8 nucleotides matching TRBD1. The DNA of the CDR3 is TGTGCCAGCAGCCCGACAGGGGCCAGCTCCTACGAGCAGTACTTC. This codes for CASSPTGASSYEQYF. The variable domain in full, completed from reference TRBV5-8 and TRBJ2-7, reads EAGVTQSPTHLIKTRGQQATLRCSPISGHTSVYWYQQALGLGLQFLLWYDEGEERNRGNFPPRFSGRQFPNYSSELNVNALELEDSALYLCASSPTGASSYEQYFGPGTRLTVT.